What follows are 10 T cell receptor beta chains derived from one specimen sequenced in a study of shared clonotypes between healthy human individuals. Some clones are missing from TCRdb's copy, which holds only in-frame ones; the method was immunoSEQ multiplex PCR. The profile shows 850,000 to 1,200,000 clones, 75% of them singletons. Sequenced: memory CD4+ T cells sorted from blood. The sample's subset: CD45RA-negative fraction. The receptors were sampled from a man younger than 35 in good health.

This chain's CDR3 is CSVETTIEAFF. CDR3 nucleotides: TGCAGCGTTGAAACAACGATCGAAGCTTTCTTT. The chain employs TRBV29-1 and TRBJ1-1; no clear D gene. V shed 2 bases and J shed 8 bases, with 9 bases lying between them. The length of the CDR3 is 11 residues. Germline CDR1 and CDR2: SQVTM and ANQGSEA.

This rearrangement joins TRBV4-3 to TRBJ2-7; D is possibly TRBD1 or TRBD2 (5 bases each). The CDR3 covers 15 residues. V was shortened by 4 bases and J by 2 bases, with 15 bases between the two germline ends. Germline V gene lookup returns CDR1 LGHNA and CDR2 YSLEER. The CDR3 sequence: CASSRNSGPTYEQYF. CDR3 nucleotides: TGCGCCAGCAGCCGAAATTCGGGGCCAACCTACGAGCAGTACTTC.

This chain uses TRBV7-2 with TRBJ2-5; D is possibly TRBD1 or TRBD2 (5 bases each). The ends were cut back, 4 bases at V and 7 bases at J, with 19 bases in the middle. The CDR3 has 15 residues. In germline, CDR1 is SGHTA, CDR2 FQGNSA. The CDR3 sequence: CASSSQPGPSTTQYF. The CDR3 DNA follows: TGTGCCAGCAGCTCACAGCCGGGACCTTCAACGACCCAGTACTTC.

This chain connects TRBV19 to TRBJ2-7; 8 bases agree with TRBD1. This CDR3 has 14 residues. The V segment lost 5 bases and the J segment 3 bases; nucleotides outside the gene matches: 6. CDR1 and CDR2 from the germline V gene are LNHDA and SQIVND (reference sequence). DNA of the CDR3: TGTGCCAGTAGTGCCTACAGGGGGATCTACGAGCAGTACTTC. Amino acids: CASSAYRGIYEQYF.

The sample holds many counts of this clone. The rearrangement joins TRBV19 to TRBJ1-4; D may be TRBD1 (6 bases). CDR3 size: 16 residues. V gave up 1 base and J gave up 0 bases, with 9 bases separating them. Germline V gene sequence: CDR1 LNHDA, CDR2 SQIVND (reference sequence). The CDR3, as DNA: TGTGCCAGTAGTATAGGAGGACAGCCAACTAATGAAAAACTGTTTTTT. Translated: CASSIGGQPTNEKLFF.

The V call is TRBV5-5, the J call TRBJ2-5, with a tentative D call TRBD1 (5 bases). Trimming removed 0 bases from V and 5 bases from J, with 14 bases in between. This CDR3 has 15 amino acids. The germline CDR1 and CDR2 sequences are SGHKS and YYEKEE (reference sequence). The CDR3 protein is CASSLAVGDWETQYF. CDR3 DNA sequence: TGTGCCAGCAGCTTGGCGGTAGGGGATTGGGAGACCCAGTACTTC. Filled out from reference TRBV5-5 and TRBJ2-5, the complete variable domain reads DAGVTQSPTHLIKTRGQQVTLRCSPISGHKSVSWYQQVLGQGPQFIFQYYEKEERGRGNFPDRFSARQFPNYSSELNVNALLLGDSALYLCASSLAVGDWETQYFGPGTRLLVL.

This rearrangement joins TRBV5-4 to TRBJ2-1; 11 bases are shared with TRBD2. After removal of 0 bases from V and 3 bases from J, the junction contained 2 bases not matched to a gene. This CDR3 has 16 residues. The germline CDR1 and CDR2 sequences are SGHNT and YYREEE (reference sequence). CDR3 region: CASSLGLAGNYNEQFF. CDR3 sequence (DNA): TGTGCCAGCAGCTTGGGACTAGCGGGAAACTACAATGAGCAGTTCTTC.

This clone was detected only a few times. The chain uses TRBV18 and TRBJ1-4; D unclear. Germline assignment: CDR1 KGHSH and CDR2 LQKENI. V lost 1 base and J 0 bases, leaving 9 bases between the germline ends. The CDR3 length is 16 residues. Written as DNA, the CDR3 is TGTGCCAGCTCACCACGGGCAATCTCAACTAATGAAAAACTGTTTTTT. Protein sequence: CASSPRAISTNEKLFF.

The rearrangement joins TRBV6-6 to TRBJ2-7, with 10 bases matching TRBD2. The CDR3 has 14 residues. Losses at the gene ends were 6 bases for V and 1 base for J; bases not matched to a gene: 3. Germline V lookup: CDR1 MNHNY, CDR2 SVGAGI (reference sequence). CDR3 in amino acids: CASRGTSASYEQYF. The CDR3 DNA follows: TGTGCCAGCAGGGGGACTAGCGCTTCCTACGAGCAGTACTTC.

The chain carries TRBV7-3 and TRBJ1-1, with D possibly matching TRBD1 (6 bases). CDR3 length equals 13 residues. The V gene's germline CDR1 is SGHTA and CDR2 FQGTGA. V was cut by 4 bases and J by 4 bases, with 10 bases left in between. The CDR3 reads CASSSQGSTEAFF. The CDR3 DNA reads TGTGCCAGCAGCTCCCAGGGGAGCACTGAAGCTTTCTTT.